Given below is one T cell receptor (beta chain) in context. The data derive from a study of control samples from healthy donors and cancer patients. Deletions cut 0 bases from V and 2 bases from J, with 10 bases between. The CDR3 runs to 15 residues. Germline CDR1 and CDR2: SGHRS and YFSETQ. The assay was immunoSEQ multiplex PCR, and TCRdb's table has in-frame clones only and misses some. Here the sample spans approximately 210,000 clones, around 93% being singletons. The V call is TRBV5-1, the J call TRBJ2-3; the D gene could be TRBD1 or TRBD2 (5 bases each). The sample comprised blood. The sequence was collected from a man aged 30 to 39 in good health. In DNA form, the CDR3 reads TGCGCCAGCAGCTTGGTGGGGACCGTCACAGATACGCAGTATTTT. Its protein is CASSLVGTVTDTQYF.